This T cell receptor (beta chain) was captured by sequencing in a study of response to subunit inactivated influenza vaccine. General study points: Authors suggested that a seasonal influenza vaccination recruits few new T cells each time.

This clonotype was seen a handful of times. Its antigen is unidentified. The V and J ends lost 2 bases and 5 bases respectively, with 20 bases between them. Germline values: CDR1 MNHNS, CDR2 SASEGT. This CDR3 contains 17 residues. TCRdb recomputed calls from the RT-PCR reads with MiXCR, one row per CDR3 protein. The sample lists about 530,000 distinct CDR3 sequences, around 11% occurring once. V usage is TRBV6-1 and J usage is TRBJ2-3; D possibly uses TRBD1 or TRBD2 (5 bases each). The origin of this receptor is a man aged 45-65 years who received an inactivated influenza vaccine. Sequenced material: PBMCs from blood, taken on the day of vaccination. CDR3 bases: TGTGCCAGCAGTGAATTCGGCCCAGGGAGCATTGGAGATACGCAGTATTTT. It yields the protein CASSEFGPGSIGDTQYF.